These 27 T cell receptor beta chains were all obtained from the same sample, sequenced in a study of high-grade serous ovarian cancer treatment subgroups. TCRdb keeps only in-frame clones here, not all; method: immunoSEQ multiplex PCR. The table shows about 30,000 clones, with around four fifths occurring only once. Tumor tissue was taken before any definitive surgery or chemotherapy was given. Sequences were obtained from tumor tissue. Every receptor here comes from a human donor with high-grade serous ovarian cancer.

This chain links TRBV20-1 with TRBJ2-7; D uncertain. The length of the CDR3 is 11 residues. Germline V gene data show CDR1 as DFQATT and CDR2 as SNEGSKA (reference sequence). V shed 6 bases and J shed 4 bases, with 10 bases lying between them. DNA for the CDR3: TGCAGTGCCAAGGCAGGTTACGAGCAGTACTTC. This translates into CSAKAGYEQYF.

The J gene is TRBJ1-2, the V gene TRBV7-9; D possibly corresponds to TRBD1 (5 bases). This CDR3 region has 14 residues. V gave up 0 bases and J gave up 4 bases, with 9 bases separating them. Germline V gives CDR1 SEHNR, CDR2 FQNEAQ (reference sequence). The CDR3 region has the DNA TGTGCCAGCAGCTTAGCCTTAACAGGCTATGGCTACACCTTC. Translation: CASSLALTGYGYTF.

The chain has TRBV7-2 and TRBJ2-5; 10 positions match TRBD1. The CDR3 extends over 16 amino acids. The V gene end was trimmed by 4 bases and the J gene end by 5 bases; junction bases not matched to a gene: 10. CDR1 and CDR2 from the germline V gene are SGHTA and FQGNSA. For the CDR3, the DNA is TGTGCCAGCAGCTCCTCGCCCGGGACAGGGGCGGAGACCCAGTACTTC. Residues: CASSSSPGTGAETQYF.

This chain uses TRBV7-9 with TRBJ1-4; perhaps TRBD1 as D (5 bases). This CDR3 contains 12 residues. The germline V gene encodes CDR1 SEHNR and CDR2 FQNEAQ (reference sequence). The V end was cut by 5 bases, the J end by 5 bases, with 6 bases between. The CDR3 bases are TGTGCCAGCAGCCGACAGAATGAAAAACTGTTTTTT. It codes for CASSRQNEKLFF.

This chain connects TRBV19 to TRBJ2-1; TRBD1 aligns across 9 bases. The CDR3 extends over 14 amino acids. Germline-derived CDR1 and CDR2 are LNHDA and SQIVND (reference sequence). V trimming: 7 bases; J trimming: 8 bases; junction bases outside the gene matches: 9. The CDR3 sequence: CASTPTGGVYEQFF. The DNA of the CDR3 is TGTGCCAGTACCCCGACAGGGGGGGTCTATGAGCAGTTCTTC.

V gene TRBV30 combines with J gene TRBJ1-2; unclear D gene. The CDR3 loop spans 12 amino acids. Germline assignment: CDR1 GTSNPN and CDR2 SVGIG (reference sequence). V was clipped by 4 bases and J by 5 bases, with 11 bases between them. CDR3 coding DNA: TGTGCCTGGAACATAATCGGGTATGGCTACACCTTC. Translated: CAWNIIGYGYTF.

The chain has TRBV6-5 and TRBJ2-3; TRBD2 matches 12 bases. This CDR3 contains 15 residues. CDR1 and CDR2 from the germline V gene are MNHEY and SVGAGI. Trimming at V came to 6 bases and at J to 2 bases, leaving 3 bases not matched to a gene. The CDR3 nucleotides read TGTGCCAGCAGGCTAGCGGGAGGGACCACAGATACGCAGTATTTT. Protein product: CASRLAGGTTDTQYF.

CDR3 protein: CASSQPQLNTGELFF. The CDR3 region has the DNA TGCGCCAGCAGTCAACCCCAGCTGAACACCGGGGAGCTGTTTTTT. J is TRBJ2-2 and V is TRBV23-1; D is unresolved. TRBV23-1 belongs to the ORF category, with a function that is uncertain. Trimming took 2 bases from V and 1 from J, leaving 8 bases between them. The CDR3 runs to 15 residues.

The V gene is TRBV11-2, the J gene TRBJ2-7; D not certain. V dropped 1 base and J dropped 0 bases, with 10 bases sitting between them. The CDR3 covers 15 residues. The germline V gene has CDR1 SGHAT and CDR2 FQNNGV. This CDR3 is CASSLVGESSYEQYF. The CDR3 region has the DNA TGTGCCAGCAGCTTAGTTGGGGAATCCTCCTACGAGCAGTACTTC.

The V and J genes are TRBV11-2 and TRBJ2-7; tentatively, D is TRBD1 (6 bases). This CDR3 has 15 residues. The V end lost 1 base, the J end lost 0 bases, and 10 bases lay between the germline ends. CDR1 and CDR2 (germline): SGHAT, FQNNGV. For the CDR3, the DNA is TGTGCCAGCAGCTTAGTCACAGGGAGCTCCTACGAGCAGTACTTC. It yields the protein CASSLVTGSSYEQYF.

This chain links TRBV28 with TRBJ1-1; D may be TRBD1 (5 bases). V was cut by 5 bases and J by 7 bases, with 29 bases left in between. Per the germline V gene, CDR1 is MDHEN and CDR2 is SYDVKM. The CDR3 loop spans 18 amino acids. CDR3 coding DNA: TGTGCCAGCAGTCTTATTGCCCCCCAGTTCCAAACAGGACTTGAAGCTTTCTTT. Amino acids: CASSLIAPQFQTGLEAFF. Based on the CDR3 plus reference TRBV28 and TRBJ1-1, the full variable domain is DVKVTQSSRYLVKRTGEKVFLECVQDMDHENMFWYRQDPGLGLRLIYFSYDVKMKEKGDIPEGYSVSREKKERFSLILESASTNQTSMYLCASSLIAPQFQTGLEAFFGQGTRLTVV.

This clone was picked up a small number of times. The CDR3 protein is CASSSSTGTNTEAFF. CDR3 coding DNA: TGTGCCAGCAGCTCCTCCACAGGGACGAACACTGAAGCTTTCTTT. J is TRBJ1-1 and V is TRBV5-5; tentatively, D is TRBD1 (6 bases). The CDR3 is 15 amino acids. Trimming cost V 3 bases and J 1 base, with 13 bases left between them. Germline CDR1 is SGHKS and CDR2 is YYEKEE (reference sequence).

The CDR3 DNA is TGTGCCAGCAGCCCACATGAGGCTAGCGGGAGCTATGAGCAGTTCTTC. Translating gives CASSPHEASGSYEQFF. This sequence joins TRBV11-2 and TRBJ2-1, with 10 nucleotides matching TRBD2. Trimming removed 5 bases from V and 8 bases from J; junction bases left unmatched: 12. The germline CDR1 and CDR2 sequences are SGHAT and FQNNGV. The CDR3 contains 16 residues.

The chain has TRBV19 and TRBJ2-1, with D tentatively TRBD1 (6 bases). The CDR3 has 14 residues. Germline V lookup: CDR1 LNHDA, CDR2 SQIVND (reference sequence). The V end lost 5 bases, the J end lost 1 base, and 9 bases lay between the germline ends. The CDR3 nucleotides read TGTGCCAGTAGTGCCGGGACATCCTACAATGAGCAGTTCTTC. Translation: CASSAGTSYNEQFF.

The table lists this clone with a count of one. The chain recombines TRBV4-1 with TRBJ2-1, with 8 positions matching TRBD1. This CDR3 is built from 12 residues. V dropped 6 bases and J dropped 5; count of bases not matched to a gene: 0. Per the germline V gene, CDR1 is MGHRA and CDR2 is YSYEKL. The CDR3 sequence is CASRDRDNEQFF. In nucleotides, the CDR3 is TGCGCCAGCAGGGACAGGGACAATGAGCAGTTCTTC.

A single count supports this clone. The chain combines TRBV28 with TRBJ2-2, with D possibly matching TRBD1 (5 bases). Trimming cost V 4 bases and J 0 bases, with 12 bases left between them. The CDR3 spans 16 residues. CDR1 and CDR2 from the germline V gene are MDHEN and SYDVKM. The CDR3 DNA follows: TGTGCCAGCAGTTCCATTTTAGGGGCGAACACCGGGGAGCTGTTTTTT. Residues: CASSSILGANTGELFF.

The V and J genes are TRBV19 and TRBJ1-5; D remains ambiguous. The CDR3 sequence is 15 residues long. The V end lost 3 bases, the J end lost 0 bases, and 9 bases lay between the germline ends. Germline values: CDR1 LNHDA, CDR2 SQIVND (reference sequence). CDR3 nucleotides: TGTGCCAGTAGTATTTTTGGGAATAGCAATCAGCCCCAGCATTTT. Its protein product is CASSIFGNSNQPQHF.

The chain combines TRBV21-1 with TRBJ2-7; TRBD1 is the table's D call, not checked against the DNA. TRBV21-1 is classified as a pseudogene. CDR3 size: 16 residues. CDR3 region: CASSKGGTGGSYEQYF. CDR3 coding DNA: TGTGCCAGCAGCAAAGGAGGGACAGGGGGCTCCTACGAGCAGTACTTC.

The genes are TRBV30 and TRBJ2-6; either TRBD1 or TRBD2 may supply D (5 bases each). The V end was cut by 2 bases, the J end by 2 bases, with 10 bases between. CDR3 length: 15 residues. Per germline, CDR1 GTSNPN and CDR2 SVGIG (reference sequence). The CDR3 region has the DNA TGTGCCTGGAGTTTGAGGGGAACTGGGGCCAACGTCCTGACTTTC. Its protein product is CAWSLRGTGANVLTF.

The chain has TRBV11-2 and TRBJ2-2; weak D call: TRBD1 (5 bases). V was shortened by 5 bases and J by 0 bases, with 10 bases between the two germline ends. CDR1 is SGHAT and CDR2 is FQNNGV in the germline V gene. This CDR3 contains 15 residues. CDR3 amino acids: CASSLLRANTGELFF. The DNA for the CDR3 is TGTGCCAGCAGCCTTCTCAGGGCGAACACCGGGGAGCTGTTTTTT.

This clone was seen more than once but under ten times. This sequence joins TRBV20-1 and TRBJ1-1; D unresolved. CDR3 size: 11 residues. Germline CDR1 reads DFQATT; CDR2 reads SNEGSKA (reference sequence). The V end was cut by 3 bases, the J end by 7 bases, with 9 bases between. CDR3 DNA sequence: TGCAGTGCTAGGGACGGTTATGAAGCTTTCTTT. This gives the protein CSARDGYEAFF.

This chain uses TRBV6-6 with TRBJ1-2, with D uncertain. CDR1 is MNHNY, CDR2 SVGAGI, per germline (reference sequence). The V end lost 7 bases, the J end lost 4 bases, and 13 bases lay between the germline ends. The CDR3 has 13 amino acids. In nucleotides, the CDR3 is TGTGCCAGCACTAAGGGAAGACTCTATGGCTACACCTTC. Its translation is CASTKGRLYGYTF.

The J gene is TRBJ2-2, the V gene TRBV7-8; TRBD2 matches 8 bases. CDR1 and CDR2 from the germline V gene are SGHVS and FQNEAQ. The junction had 3 bases not matched to a gene; V was cut back by 2 bases and J by 1 base. The CDR3 contains 16 residues. CDR3 sequence (DNA): TGTGCCAGCAGCTTACTAGCGGGTCAGAACACCGGGGAGCTGTTTTTT. Its protein is CASSLLAGQNTGELFF.

The chain has TRBV6-1 and TRBJ2-3; 13 nucleotides align to TRBD2. The CDR3 length is 17 residues. Germline CDR1 and CDR2: MNHNS and SASEGT. With V trimmed by 2 bases and J by 8 bases, 10 bases remained unmatched. The CDR3 bases are TGTGCCAGCAGTGAATCGCTTGGACTAGCGGGAGTGCGTACGCAGTATTTT. It specifies CASSESLGLAGVRTQYF.

The chain employs TRBV18 and TRBJ2-1; 13 nucleotides line up with TRBD2. The V gene's germline CDR1 is KGHSH and CDR2 LQKENI. The CDR3 is 19 amino acids. V was pared by 4 bases and J by 5 bases, with 14 bases of the junction left unmatched. CDR3 loop: CASSRRLAGGIGNDNEQFF. DNA of the CDR3: TGTGCCAGCTCACGGCGACTAGCGGGAGGAATAGGCAATGACAATGAGCAGTTCTTC.

This sequence joins TRBV7-3 and TRBJ2-3, with D maybe TRBD1 (8 bases). CDR1 and CDR2 from the germline V gene are SGHTA and FQGTGA. There are 15 residues in the CDR3. Trimming took 4 bases from V and 3 from J, leaving 14 bases between them. Written as DNA, the CDR3 is TGTGCCAGCAGCTCAGGGGGCGGGAGAACAGATACGCAGTATTTT. It translates to CASSSGGGRTDTQYF.

The chain combines TRBV19 with TRBJ1-1; 8 nucleotides align to TRBD1. V lost 7 bases to trimming and J lost 2 bases; unmatched junction nucleotides: 6. The CDR3 extends over 14 amino acids. Germline loops: CDR1 LNHDA, CDR2 SQIVND (reference sequence). The CDR3 region is CASIPDRDNTEAFF. The CDR3 DNA is TGTGCCAGTATCCCGGACAGGGACAACACTGAAGCTTTCTTT.